A selection of T cell receptor beta chains follows, all from one sample in a study of beta chain features in type 1 diabetes. Some clones are missing from TCRdb's copy, which holds only in-frame ones; the method was immunoSEQ multiplex PCR. The table includes over 600,000 clones, roughly 12% detected once. The sample was naive CD4+ T cells from blood. The receptors were sampled from a young man with type 1 diabetes. Each CDR3 is given with its conserved first and last residue. A D gene is named only where the DNA matches it firmly. Expanded clones are given a class, and other clones once, few, many or no size at all.

V gene	J gene	D gene	clone size	CDR3 protein	CDR3 DNA
TRBV5-1	TRBJ2-2	NA	few	CASSLQGADTGELFF	TGCGCCAGCAGCTTGCAAGGGGCGGACACCGGGGAGCTGTTTTTT
TRBV7-8	TRBJ2-7	NA	few	CASSLMHEQYF	TGTGCCAGCAGCTTAATGCACGAGCAGTACTTC
TRBV10-3	TRBJ1-1	NA	few	CAISGGTMNTEAFF	TGTGCCATCAGTGGGGGGACGATGAACACTGAAGCTTTCTTT
TRBV14	TRBJ2-5	NA	few	CASSGYHIGTQETQYF	TGTGCCAGCAGCGGGTATCATATCGGGACGCAAGAGACCCAGTACTTC
TRBV27	TRBJ2-7	NA	NA	CASSPGPTVPRSEQYF	TGTGCCAGCAGTCCCGGCCCGACAGTTCCTCGGAGTGAGCAGTACTTC
TRBV6-1	TRBJ1-5	TRBD1	NA	CASSEAQGAERSNQPQHF	TGTGCCAGCAGTGAAGCTCAGGGGGCTGAAAGGAGCAATCAGCCCCAGCATTTT
TRBV9	TRBJ2-5	TRBD2	NA	CASSVGPGLAGEETQYF	TGTGCCAGCAGCGTAGGTCCGGGACTAGCGGGGGAGGAGACCCAGTACTTC
TRBV9	TRBJ2-3	NA	NA	CASSVDQQRTDTQYF	TGTGCCAGCAGCGTAGATCAACAGCGAACAGATACGCAGTATTTT
TRBV7-2	TRBJ2-3	NA	few	CASSPGVDTQYF	TGTGCCAGCAGCCCGGGGGTGGATACGCAGTATTTT
TRBV5-6	TRBJ2-7	NA	NA	CASSGGRLSEQYF	TGTGCCAGCAGCGGGGGACGTTTATCCGAGCAGTACTTC
TRBV7-7	TRBJ1-3	NA	few	CASSLGGQGSGNTIYF	TGTGCCAGCAGCTTAGGAGGGCAGGGCTCTGGAAACACCATATATTTT
TRBV7-2	TRBJ2-3	NA	few	CASSPDRSRTNTQYF	TGTGCCAGCAGCCCCGACAGGTCTCGAACGAATACGCAGTATTTT
TRBV11-1	TRBJ2-6	NA	few	CASSFGSSGANVLTF	TGTGCCAGCAGCTTCGGAAGCTCTGGGGCCAACGTCCTGACTTTC
TRBV2	TRBJ1-2	TRBD1	NA	CASSGTGASYGYTF	TGTGCCAGCAGTGGGACAGGGGCATCCTATGGCTACACCTTC
TRBV7-9	TRBJ2-3	NA	NA	CASSFGPGTDTQYF	TGTGCCAGCAGCTTTGGGCCGGGCACAGATACGCAGTATTTT
TRBV29-1	TRBJ1-5	NA	NA	CSVVERGGIQPQHF	TGCAGCGTTGTGGAGAGGGGCGGGATCCAGCCCCAGCATTTT
TRBV2	TRBJ2-7	NA	few	CASRGDPGEQYF	TGTGCCAGCAGGGGGGACCCGGGGGAGCAGTACTTC
TRBV11-2	TRBJ1-5	NA	NA	CASSHGTPRQPQHF	TGTGCCAGCAGCCACGGGACTCCAAGGCAGCCCCAGCATTTT
TRBV4-3	TRBJ2-2	NA	few	CASSQMDRNTGELFF	TGCGCCAGCAGCCAGATGGACAGGAACACCGGGGAGCTGTTTTTT
TRBV25-1	TRBJ1-6	TRBD1	NA	CASATGDYNSPLHF	TGTGCCAGTGCGACAGGGGATTATAATTCACCCCTCCACTTT
TRBV6-1	TRBJ1-5	TRBD1	few	CAISGTVLQPQHF	TGTGCCATTTCCGGGACAGTTTTGCAGCCCCAGCATTTT
TRBV5-1	TRBJ2-1	NA	NA	CASSPGTELYNEQFF	TGCGCCAGCAGCCCCGGGACCGAGCTTTACAATGAGCAGTTCTTC
TRBV30	TRBJ2-1	NA	few	CAWSFLGEQFF	TGTGCCTGGAGCTTCCTCGGTGAGCAGTTCTTC